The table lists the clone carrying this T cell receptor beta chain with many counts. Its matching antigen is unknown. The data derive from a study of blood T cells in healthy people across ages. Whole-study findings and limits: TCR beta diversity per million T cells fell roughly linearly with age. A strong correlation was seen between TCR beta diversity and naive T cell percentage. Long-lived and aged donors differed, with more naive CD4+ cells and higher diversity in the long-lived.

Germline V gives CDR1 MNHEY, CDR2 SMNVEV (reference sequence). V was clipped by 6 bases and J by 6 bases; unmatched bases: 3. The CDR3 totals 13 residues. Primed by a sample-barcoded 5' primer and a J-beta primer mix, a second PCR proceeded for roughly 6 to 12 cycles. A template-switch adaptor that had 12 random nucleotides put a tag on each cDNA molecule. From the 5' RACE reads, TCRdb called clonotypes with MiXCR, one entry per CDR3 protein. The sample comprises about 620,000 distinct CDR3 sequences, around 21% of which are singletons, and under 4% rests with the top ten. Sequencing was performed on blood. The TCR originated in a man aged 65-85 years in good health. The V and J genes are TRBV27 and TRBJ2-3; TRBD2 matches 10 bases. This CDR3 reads CASSPGLADTQYF. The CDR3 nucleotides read TGTGCCAGCAGCCCGGGACTAGCGGATACGCAGTATTTT.